The 29 T cell receptor beta chains listed next were all sequenced from one sample in a study of cytomegalovirus exposure and HLA in healthy donors. The primer mix had 60 Vbeta and 13 Jbeta primers. Here immunoSEQ multiplex PCR was the method, and the copy in TCRdb shows in-frame clones only, minus some. The sample has roughly 190,000 clones; roughly 79% are singletons. Sequencing input: PBMCs. These receptors all come from a woman under 30 in good health and CMV-seronegative.

This chain joins TRBV6-5 and TRBJ2-1; D might be TRBD2 (5 bases). V was cut by 6 bases and J by 5 bases, with 17 bases left in between. This CDR3 comprises 15 residues. The germline CDR1 and CDR2 sequences are MNHEY and SVGAGI. CDR3 nucleotide sequence: TGTGCCAGCAGAACACTAGTTTCTACTGACAATGAGCAGTTCTTC. It translates to CASRTLVSTDNEQFF.

This clone was picked up a small number of times. CDR3 coding DNA: TGTGCCAGCAGCCAAGCCCCGGGGACTAGCGGGGGTAGTGAGCAGTTCTTC. Protein: CASSQAPGTSGGSEQFF. This chain uses TRBV4-2 with TRBJ2-1; TRBD2 matches at 14 bases. The CDR3 has 17 residues. Germline CDR1 LGHNA, CDR2 YNFKEQ. Trimming took 1 base from V and 9 from J; bases not matched to a gene: 8.

This clone showed up just a few times. This chain uses TRBV27 with TRBJ1-2, with D maybe TRBD1 (5 bases). The germline V gene encodes CDR1 MNHEY and CDR2 SMNVEV (reference sequence). The CDR3 extends over 17 amino acids. The V and J ends lost 0 bases and 2 bases respectively, with 16 bases between them. CDR3 in amino acids: CASSLSPWTIDNYGYTF. CDR3 bases: TGTGCCAGCAGTTTATCTCCTTGGACAATTGACAACTATGGCTACACCTTC.

The chain carries TRBV11-2 and TRBJ2-5, with TRBD2 identical over 8 bases. The junction had 9 bases not matched to a gene; V was cut back by 7 bases and J by 2 bases. Germline V CDR1 and CDR2: SGHAT, FQNNGV. CDR3 length equals 15 residues. As DNA, the CDR3 is TGTGCCAGCACCCAAAACCCGGGGGGGCAAGAGACCCAGTACTTC. It specifies CASTQNPGGQETQYF.

The chain joins TRBV2 to TRBJ2-1, with D perhaps matching TRBD2 (7 bases). CDR3 length: 15 amino acids. The ends were cut back, 6 bases at V and 4 bases at J, with 16 bases in the middle. Germline lookup yields CDR1 SNHLY and CDR2 FYNNEI. The CDR3 loop reads CASRPPGGPYNEQFF. In DNA, the CDR3 is TGTGCCAGCAGGCCTCCGGGGGGCCCATACAATGAGCAGTTCTTC.

V usage is TRBV11-2 and J usage is TRBJ2-7; TRBD1 might be the D (6 bases). V was shortened by 1 base and J by 4 bases, with 11 bases between the two germline ends. The CDR3 covers 14 residues. Germline V CDR1 and CDR2: SGHAT, FQNNGV. The CDR3 nucleotides read TGTGCCAGCAGCTTAGCCAGGGGATCTTACGAGCAGTACTTC. Its translation is CASSLARGSYEQYF.

Only a few counts were recorded for this clone. This chain uses TRBV9 with TRBJ1-1; D unresolved. V shed 0 bases and J shed 3 bases, with 12 bases lying between them. Germline V gene data show CDR1 as SGDLS and CDR2 as YYNGEE. The length of the CDR3 is 15 residues. For the CDR3, the DNA is TGTGCCAGCAGCGTAGCTCTGGAGATAGACACTGAAGCTTTCTTT. It codes for CASSVALEIDTEAFF.

There are a few counts of this clone. The chain joins TRBV11-2 to TRBJ2-1; D is uncertain. This CDR3 has 16 residues. V was pared by 2 bases and J by 7 bases, with 18 bases between. Germline V CDR1 and CDR2: SGHAT, FQNNGV. The CDR3 bases are TGTGCCAGCAGCTTAACCGGTGGTCAGGCCCTTAATGAGCAGTTCTTC. Amino acid sequence: CASSLTGGQALNEQFF.

The V gene is TRBV6-4, the J gene TRBJ2-2; no clear D. Germline CDR1 reads MRHNA; CDR2 reads SNTAGT. V shed 8 bases and J shed 0 bases, with 7 bases lying between them. This CDR3 comprises 13 residues. CDR3 DNA: TGTGCCAGCGGAGAGACGAACACCGGGGAGCTGTTTTTT. Its protein is CASGETNTGELFF.

The chain couples TRBV28 to TRBJ1-5; D ambiguous. Trimming removed 3 bases at V and 2 bases at J, with 8 bases between. This CDR3 is 14 amino acids long. Germline CDR1 MDHEN, CDR2 SYDVKM. The CDR3, as DNA: TGTGCCAGCAGTTTCTTCACAGGCAATCAGCCCCAGCATTTT. Residues: CASSFFTGNQPQHF. Supplemented by reference TRBV28 and TRBJ1-5, the full variable domain reads DVKVTQSSRYLVKRTGEKVFLECVQDMDHENMFWYRQDPGLGLRLIYFSYDVKMKEKGDIPEGYSVSREKKERFSLILESASTNQTSMYLCASSFFTGNQPQHFGDGTRLSIL.

The V gene is TRBV7-8, the J gene TRBJ2-3; maybe TRBD2 (5 bases). Germline CDR1 SGHVS, CDR2 FQNEAQ. The V gene lost 1 base and the J gene lost 2 bases, with 13 bases spanning the gap. This CDR3 is built from 16 residues. The CDR3: CASSLEGGSVTDTQYF. Here the CDR3 DNA reads TGTGCCAGCAGCTTAGAGGGCGGGTCGGTCACAGATACGCAGTATTTT.

The chain employs TRBV5-1 and TRBJ2-7; the D is unclear. Trimming removed 0 bases from V and 3 bases from J, with 10 bases in between. Germline CDR1 reads SGHRS; CDR2 reads YFSETQ. CDR3 length equals 14 residues. CDR3 residues: CASSLESLGYEQYF. The CDR3 DNA sequence: TGCGCCAGCAGCTTGGAATCCCTCGGCTACGAGCAGTACTTC. The entire variable domain, with the rest obtained from reference TRBV5-1 and TRBJ2-7, is as follows: KAGVTQTPRYLIKTRGQQVTLSCSPISGHRSVSWYQQTPGQGLQFLFEYFSETQRNKGNFPGRFSGRQFSNSRSEMNVSTLELGDSALYLCASSLESLGYEQYFGPGTRLTVT.

V usage is TRBV29-1 and J usage is TRBJ1-3, with D uncertain. There are 13 residues in the CDR3. Per germline, CDR1 SQVTM and CDR2 ANQGSEA. Trimming shortened V by 6 bases and J by 4 bases, and 13 bases separated the two germline ends. The CDR3 DNA is TGCAGCGTAGAGCTCCACTCGGGAAACACCATATATTTT. It codes for CSVELHSGNTIYF.

J is TRBJ1-6 and V is TRBV7-8; 7 nucleotides match TRBD1. V was pared by 5 bases and J by 8 bases, with 9 bases of the junction left unmatched. Germline CDR1 SGHVS, CDR2 FQNEAQ. This CDR3 is 15 amino acids long. This CDR3 reads CASSTGGGWDSPLHF. The CDR3 bases are TGTGCCAGCAGCACGGGAGGGGGCTGGGATTCACCCCTCCACTTT.

V usage is TRBV11-1 and J usage is TRBJ2-3; the match to TRBD1 covers 7 bases. This CDR3 has 13 amino acids. V was pared by 5 bases and J by 3 bases, with 2 bases of the junction left unmatched. Germline lookup yields CDR1 SGHAT and CDR2 FQDESV (reference sequence). CDR3 loop: CASSDRVTDTQYF. The CDR3 nucleotides are TGTGCCAGCAGCGACAGGGTTACAGATACGCAGTATTTT.

The chain recombines TRBV7-2 with TRBJ2-2; D unclear. CDR3 length: 15 amino acids. Trimming removed 2 bases at V and 7 bases at J, with 14 bases between. The germline gives CDR1 SGHTA, CDR2 FQGNSA. The CDR3 DNA sequence: TGTGCCAGCAGCTTAAATCTCGTACGAGGCGGGGAGCTGTTTTTT. It yields the protein CASSLNLVRGGELFF.

This rearrangement joins TRBV27 to TRBJ2-3, with TRBD2 identical over 10 bases. This CDR3 region has 15 residues. Germline V gives CDR1 MNHEY, CDR2 SMNVEV (reference sequence). V was pared by 8 bases and J by 1 base, with 6 bases of the junction left unmatched. CDR3 nucleotides: TGTGCCAGCGGCATTCTAGCGGGGGGCACAGATACGCAGTATTTT. This gives the protein CASGILAGGTDTQYF.

The V and J genes are TRBV2 and TRBJ2-3; TRBD2 is a possible D gene (5 bases). CDR1 and CDR2 (germline): SNHLY, FYNNEI. V lost 6 bases and J lost 0, with 13 bases in between. The length of the CDR3 is 15 residues. The chain's CDR3 is CASRSRSGSTDTQYF. The CDR3, as DNA: TGTGCCAGCAGATCTCGCAGCGGCAGCACAGATACGCAGTATTTT. The entire variable domain, with the rest obtained from reference TRBV2 and TRBJ2-3, is as follows: EPEVTQTPSHQVTQMGQEVILRCVPISNHLYFYWYRQILGQKVEFLVSFYNNEISEKSEIFDDQFSVERPDGSNFTLKIRSTKLEDSAMYFCASRSRSGSTDTQYFGPGTRLTVL.

The V gene is TRBV5-6, the J gene TRBJ1-3, with D perhaps TRBD1 (5 bases). This CDR3 has 15 amino acids. The germline V gene encodes CDR1 SGHDT and CDR2 YYEEEE. Trimming pared 0 bases from V and 2 bases from J, leaving 9 bases between. CDR3 bases: TGTGCCAGCAGCTTGGTGTCAGGGACTGGAAACACCATATATTTT. Translation: CASSLVSGTGNTIYF. The complete variable domain, with remaining parts taken from reference TRBV5-6 and TRBJ1-3, reads DAGVTQSPTHLIKTRGQQVTLRCSPKSGHDTVSWYQQALGQGPQFIFQYYEEEERQRGNFPDRFSGHQFPNYSSELNVNALLLGDSALYLCASSLVSGTGNTIYFGEGSWLTVV.

This clone has at least ten counts. This CDR3 reads CASSQEEAYEQYF. The CDR3 coding sequence is TGCGCCAGCAGCCAAGAAGAGGCGTACGAGCAGTACTTC. The J gene is TRBJ2-7, the V gene TRBV4-3; D ambiguous. CDR1 LGHNA and CDR2 YSLEER come from the germline V gene. The CDR3 runs to 13 residues. V was pared by 0 bases and J by 4 bases, with 7 bases between.

The chain joins TRBV30 to TRBJ1-2; 10 bases map to TRBD1. From germline, CDR1 is GTSNPN and CDR2 SVGIG (reference sequence). Trimming cost V 3 bases and J 6 bases; bases outside gene matches: 4. This CDR3 is 13 amino acids long. The CDR3 reads CAWRGDRGHGYTF. The CDR3 DNA sequence: TGTGCCTGGAGGGGAGACAGGGGGCATGGCTACACCTTC.

The chain joins TRBV4-1 to TRBJ1-1; TRBD1 aligns across 8 bases. The germline V gene encodes CDR1 MGHRA and CDR2 YSYEKL. This CDR3 has 14 residues. V lost 4 bases to trimming and J lost 1 base; unmatched junction nucleotides: 2. The CDR3: CASSLTGGNTEAFF. CDR3 nucleotide sequence: TGCGCCAGCAGCCTAACAGGGGGGAACACTGAAGCTTTCTTT.

This clone was seen just once. The V gene is TRBV30, the J gene TRBJ2-3, with a possible D match to TRBD2 (5 bases). The CDR3 consists of 14 residues. Trimming cost V 8 bases and J 2 bases, with 17 bases left between them. Germline CDR1 reads GTSNPN; CDR2 reads SVGIG (reference sequence). CDR3 nucleotides: TGTGCCCGGTCATGGACTGGGTCCACAGATACGCAGTATTTT. This codes for CARSWTGSTDTQYF.

The V gene is TRBV14, the J gene TRBJ2-7; 8 nucleotides match TRBD1. Per the germline V gene, CDR1 is SGHDN and CDR2 is FVKESK. Unmatched junction bases numbered 4, after V lost 1 base and J lost 2 bases. The CDR3 consists of 15 residues. The chain's CDR3 is CASSQGRQGTYEQYF. The DNA for the CDR3 is TGTGCCAGCAGCCAAGGAAGACAGGGGACCTACGAGCAGTACTTC.

CDR3 protein: CASSNKQSHYGYTF. In DNA form, the CDR3 reads TGTGCCAGCAGCAATAAACAGAGCCACTATGGCTACACCTTC. The chain recombines TRBV21-1 with TRBJ1-2; the listed D gene, TRBD1, was not tested against the DNA. TRBV21-1 is noted as a pseudogene. The CDR3 spans 14 residues.

The chain uses TRBV7-2 and TRBJ2-6, with D perhaps TRBD2 (6 bases). Germline lookup yields CDR1 SGHTA and CDR2 FQGNSA. The V and J ends lost 3 bases and 4 bases respectively, with 10 bases between them. This CDR3 contains 15 residues. CDR3 DNA: TGTGCCAGCAGCTTTGGGGGGACCGGGGCCAACGTCCTGACTTTC. Its protein product is CASSFGGTGANVLTF. Drawing the rest from reference TRBV7-2 and TRBJ2-6, the complete variable domain is GAGVSQSPSNKVTEKGKDVELRCDPISGHTALYWYRQSLGQGLEFLIYFQGNSAPDKSGLPSDRFSAERTGGSVSTLTIQRTQQEDSAVYLCASSFGGTGANVLTFGAGSRLTVL.

The rearrangement uses TRBV28 and TRBJ1-5, with 7 positions matching TRBD1. The CDR3 has 14 residues. V trimming: 8 bases; J trimming: 1 base; junction bases outside the gene matches: 5. Per the germline V gene, CDR1 is MDHEN and CDR2 is SYDVKM. The CDR3 region is CASWMTGSNQPQHF. CDR3 nucleotide sequence: TGTGCCAGCTGGATGACAGGGAGCAATCAGCCCCAGCATTTT.

The chain recombines TRBV28 with TRBJ1-6; 7 positions match TRBD1. Trimming removed 5 bases from V and 9 bases from J; junction bases left unmatched: 7. The CDR3 consists of 14 residues. Germline CDR1 reads MDHEN; CDR2 reads SYDVKM. In DNA form, the CDR3 reads TGTGCCAGCAGTCCACGACAGGGAGGTTCACCCCTCCACTTT. This gives the protein CASSPRQGGSPLHF.

V and J are TRBV30 and TRBJ1-5; D uncertain. In germline, CDR1 is GTSNPN, CDR2 SVGIG (reference sequence). The CDR3 contains 14 residues. The V end lost 4 bases, the J end lost 8 bases, and 18 bases lay between the germline ends. The CDR3 DNA is TGTGCCTGGAATTCCGACATGCAGGCCGAGCCCCAGCATTTT. This gives the protein CAWNSDMQAEPQHF.